A selection of T cell receptor beta chains follows, all from one sample in a study of blood T cell repertoires in COVID-19. Assay used: immunoSEQ multiplex PCR; TCRdb lists only in-frame clones, some missing. Here the sample spans 250,000 or so clones, approximately 85% being singletons. Sequenced input: peripheral blood. These receptors were obtained from a man aged 50-59 years with acute or convalescent COVID-19. CDR3s include the opening cysteine and the closing phenylalanine or tryptophan. A D gene is named only where the DNA matches it firmly. Size is stated for part of the rows, as once, few or many counts, or as a class when the clone is expanded.

j_call	cdr3_length	v_call	clone_size	d_call	cdr3_nt	cdr3_aa
TRBJ2-1	17	TRBV24-1	NA	TRBD2	TGTGCCACCAGTGATTCTCGGACTAGCGGGAGCGGCGATGAGCAGTTCTTC	CATSDSRTSGSGDEQFF
TRBJ1-4	15	TRBV25-1	NA	NA	TGTGCCAGCAGTGAAGCGGGGAGGGTTCGGGAAAAACTGTTTTTT	CASSEAGRVREKLFF
TRBJ2-7	15	TRBV6-5	NA	NA	TGTGCCAGCAGTTACTCGCAGGGACACTCCTACGAGCAGTACTTC	CASSYSQGHSYEQYF
TRBJ2-3	16	TRBV6-1	once	TRBD2	TGTGCCAGCAGTGTCGGACTAGCGGGGGGGCTAAGTACGCAGTATTTT	CASSVGLAGGLSTQYF
TRBJ2-3	15	TRBV5-4	NA	NA	TGTGCCAGCACCGTCTCCGCAGGGTTGGCAGATACGCAGTATTTT	CASTVSAGLADTQYF
TRBJ2-3	16	TRBV4-2	NA	TRBD2	TGTGCCAGCAGCCAAGAATTAGCGGGGGCCTTAGATACGCAGTATTTT	CASSQELAGALDTQYF
TRBJ2-5	15	TRBV19	NA	NA	TGTGCCAGTACTAACCCGGGGGGCGCGGGGGAGACCCAGTACTTC	CASTNPGGAGETQYF
TRBJ1-2	13	TRBV30	few	NA	TGTGCCTGGAGCCGAGGAACCTCGGATGGCTACACCTTC	CAWSRGTSDGYTF
TRBJ1-1	14	TRBV9	NA	NA	TGTGCCAGCAGCCTCCGCGGGCAGGCCACTGAAGCTTTCTTT	CASSLRGQATEAFF
TRBJ1-1	14	TRBV30	NA	TRBD1	TGTGCCTGGAGTGTACCGAGCAGGGGGTCTGAAGCTTTCTTT	CAWSVPSRGSEAFF